This record covers a single T cell receptor (beta chain). The data are from a study of cytomegalovirus exposure and HLA in healthy donors. The CDR3 runs 16 residues. Trimming left V 4 bases short and J 0 bases short, with 16 bases between. Germline CDR1 SGHNT, CDR2 YYREEE (reference sequence). Here immunoSEQ multiplex PCR was the method, and the copy in TCRdb shows in-frame clones only, minus some. The sample carries 150,000 to 200,000 clones, approximately 83% recorded once. The gene calls are TRBV5-4 and TRBJ1-2; D possibly corresponds to TRBD1 (6 bases). The TCR sequence derives from a woman under 30 in good health and CMV-seropositive. Sequencing was done on a sample of PBMCs. CDR3 bases: TGTGCCAGCAGCCCCCCCGGGGGGGCGTCTAACTATGGCTACACCTTC. Translating gives CASSPPGGASNYGYTF.